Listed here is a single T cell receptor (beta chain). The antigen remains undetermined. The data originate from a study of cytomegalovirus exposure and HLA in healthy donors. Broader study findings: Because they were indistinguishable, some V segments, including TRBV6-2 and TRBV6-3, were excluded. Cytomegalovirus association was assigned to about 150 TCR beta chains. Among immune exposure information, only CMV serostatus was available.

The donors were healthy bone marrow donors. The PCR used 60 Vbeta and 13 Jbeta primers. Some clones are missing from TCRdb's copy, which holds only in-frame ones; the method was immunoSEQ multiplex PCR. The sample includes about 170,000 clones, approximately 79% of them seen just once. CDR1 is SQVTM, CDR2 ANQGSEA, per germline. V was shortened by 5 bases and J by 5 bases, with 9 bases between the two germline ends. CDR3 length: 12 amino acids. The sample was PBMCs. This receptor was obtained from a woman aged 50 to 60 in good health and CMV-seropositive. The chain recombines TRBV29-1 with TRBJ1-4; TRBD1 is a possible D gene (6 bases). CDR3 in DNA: TGCAGCGTTCAGGGGATCAATGAAAAACTGTTTTTT. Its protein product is CSVQGINEKLFF.